The source of this T cell receptor beta chain is a study of cytomegalovirus exposure and HLA in healthy donors. In the study overall: The roughly 120 validation repertoires, a later analysis reported, used the same platform as the roughly 610 first-cohort repertoires.

Study conclusions and caveats: Per published reports, the classifier diagnosed cytomegalovirus status with high specificity and sensitivity. Researchers catalogued roughly 170 TCR beta chains as cytomegalovirus-associated.

The donors formed part of the roughly 120-subject validation cohort, distinct from the approximately 640-subject first cohort. CDR1 is LGHNT and CDR2 is FRNRAP in the germline V gene. Trimming removed 0 bases from V and 2 bases from J, with 16 bases in between. The CDR3 has 17 residues. Regarding this clone: Its cognate antigen is unknown.

TCRdb keeps only in-frame clones here, not all; method: immunoSEQ multiplex PCR. Among approximately 130,000 clones listed, over 65% were seen once. The chain has TRBV12-5 and TRBJ1-2; D possibly corresponds to TRBD1 (5 bases). This TCR was recovered from a woman aged 25 to 39 in good health and CMV-seronegative. Sequencing input: PBMCs. The CDR3 protein is CASGLVLGPQGNYGYTF. Here the CDR3 DNA reads TGTGCTAGTGGTTTGGTACTTGGGCCCCAGGGAAACTATGGCTACACCTTC.